This T cell receptor beta chain stems from a study of cytotoxic CD8 clonotypes in ibrutinib-treated CLL. The junction had 14 bases not matched to a gene; V was cut back by 4 bases and J by 10 bases. Per germline, CDR1 SGHNT and CDR2 YYREEE (reference sequence). The CDR3 loop spans 16 amino acids. Assay used: immunoSEQ multiplex PCR; TCRdb lists only in-frame clones, some missing. The sample consists of some 120,000 clones, roughly 57% of them appearing once. Sequences were derived from PBMCs, sampled after 24 months of ibrutinib treatment. The V and J genes are TRBV5-4 and TRBJ1-6, with TRBD1 matching 7 bases. This sequence was found in a human donor with chronic lymphocytic leukemia. The CDR3 sequence: CASSGNRGDVRSPLHF. The CDR3 nucleotides are TGTGCCAGCAGCGGAAACAGGGGAGACGTGCGATCACCCCTCCACTTT.